This is a list of T cell receptor beta chains from one sample in a study of graft-versus-host responses after intestinal transplantation. This table comes from immunoSEQ multiplex PCR, and its TCRdb copy is limited to in-frame clones, with some not included. The table lists about 23,000 clones, roughly 90% of them singletons. Sequencing was performed on PBMCs, taken 39 to 40 days after intestinal transplant. These receptors originate from a human patient who received an intestinal transplant, so some T cells may come from the graft donor. CDR3s include the opening cysteine and the closing phenylalanine or tryptophan. The order of the fields is V gene, J gene, D gene, clone size, CDR3 DNA, CDR3 protein. A D gene is named only where the DNA matches it firmly. Not all rows give a size; the values are once, few, many and, for expanded clones, a class.

TRBV4-2,TRBJ2-7,.,.,TGTGCCAGCAGCCAAGACAGAGTCTACGAGCAGTACTTC,CASSQDRVYEQYF
TRBV2,TRBJ2-7,TRBD2,.,TGTGCCGTAAGACTAGCGGGCGTCTACGAGCAGTACTTC,CAVRLAGVYEQYF
TRBV5-1,TRBJ2-1,TRBD2,.,TGCGCCAGCAGCTTTCGTGGACTAGCGGGTTACAATGAGCAGTTCTTC,CASSFRGLAGYNEQFF
TRBV30,TRBJ2-3,.,once,TGTGCCTGGAGTGCGGGGGGCACAGATACGCAGTATTTT,CAWSAGGTDTQYF
TRBV28,TRBJ2-5,TRBD1,.,TGTGCCAGCAGGCTCTCGACAGGGCGAGAGACCCAGTACTTC,CASRLSTGRETQYF
TRBV6-5,TRBJ1-3,.,.,TGTGCCAGCAGTTACTCGGCCGGACCTGGAAACACCATATATTTT,CASSYSAGPGNTIYF
TRBV19,TRBJ2-7,TRBD2,.,TGTGCCAGTAGTATTGAACTAGCGGGAGCAGTCTACGAGCAGTACTTC,CASSIELAGAVYEQYF
TRBV7-2,TRBJ2-7,.,.,TGTGCCAGCAGCTTAGTCAACAGGGGAGGCAACGAGCAGTACTTC,CASSLVNRGGNEQYF
TRBV5-1,TRBJ2-7,.,.,TGCGCCAGCAGCTTGACTCTAGCCCCGAGCTCCTACGAGCAGTACTTC,CASSLTLAPSSYEQYF
TRBV7-3,TRBJ2-2,.,.,TGTGCCAGCAGCTTAGGGCTTAACACCGGGGAGCTGTTTTTT,CASSLGLNTGELFF
TRBV4-3,TRBJ1-2,.,.,TGCGCCAGCAGCCAAGATTTTAGAGGGTCCTATGGCTACACCTTC,CASSQDFRGSYGYTF
TRBV6-5,TRBJ1-1,TRBD1,.,TGTGCCAGCAGTTACCCTACAGGGGGGAACACTGAAGCTTTCTTT,CASSYPTGGNTEAFF
TRBV4-3,TRBJ2-7,TRBD2,.,TGCGCCAGCAGCCAGGGTTGGTTAGCGGGAGCTTCTTACGAGCAGTACTTC,CASSQGWLAGASYEQYF
TRBV7-9,TRBJ2-7,.,.,TGTGCCAGCAGCTTAGAGTGGGGACCTATGAGAGAGCAGTACTTC,CASSLEWGPMREQYF
TRBV7-3,TRBJ1-5,.,.,TGTGCCAGCAGCTCCTATGAGGACTTTAGCAATCAGCCCCAGCATTTT,CASSSYEDFSNQPQHF
TRBV9,TRBJ2-2,TRBD2,.,TGTGCCAGCAGCGCACCTAGCGGGAGCTCGGGGGAGCTGTTTTTT,CASSAPSGSSGELFF
TRBV19,TRBJ2-7,TRBD2,.,TGTGCCAGTAGTTTCGGGACTAGCGGAAACTACGAGCAGTACTTC,CASSFGTSGNYEQYF
TRBV13,TRBJ2-1,.,.,TGTGCCAGCAGTCGGCGGGATGAGCAGTTCTTC,CASSRRDEQFF
TRBV7-3,TRBJ2-1,.,.,TGTGCCAGCAGCCTCGGCCTCGGGCCTTACAATGAGCAGTTCTTC,CASSLGLGPYNEQFF
TRBV19,TRBJ1-2,.,.,TGTGCCAGTAGTTCCGTGACAGGCTATGGCTACACCTTC,CASSSVTGYGYTF
TRBV27,TRBJ1-2,.,.,TGTGCCAGCAGCGGACCTACCTATGGCTACACCTTC,CASSGPTYGYTF
TRBV7-2,TRBJ2-1,TRBD2,.,TGTGCCAGCAGCTCGACTAGCGGGAGTTACAATGAGCAGTTCTTC,CASSSTSGSYNEQFF
TRBV28,TRBJ2-1,.,.,TGTGCCAGCAGTTTATTAGCAGGCTACAATGAGCAGTTCTTC,CASSLLAGYNEQFF
TRBV4-1,TRBJ2-7,TRBD2,.,TGCGCCAGCAGCCAAGGAGCGGGGGCCTACGAGCAGTACTTC,CASSQGAGAYEQYF
TRBV13,TRBJ2-2,TRBD1,.,TGTGCCAGCAGCTTAGTGGTGGGGACAGGGGTTCACACCGGGGAGTTGTTTTTT,CASSLVVGTGVHTGELFF
TRBV10-3,TRBJ2-7,.,.,TGTGCCATCAGTGAAGTCCCCTCCTACGAGCAGTACTTC,CAISEVPSYEQYF
TRBV5-1,TRBJ1-2,.,.,TGCGCCAGCAGCCCGGACCGAAATGGCTACACCTTC,CASSPDRNGYTF
TRBV5-1,TRBJ2-1,.,.,TGCGCCAGCAGCTTGGAAGGGACCCCAAGCTCCTACAATGAGCAGTTCTTC,CASSLEGTPSSYNEQFF
TRBV5-1,TRBJ1-5,TRBD1,.,TGCGCCAGCAGCTTACAGGGGTATCAGCCCCAGCATTTT,CASSLQGYQPQHF